These 21 T cell receptor beta chains originate from one sample sequenced in a study of blood T cell repertoires in COVID-19. Some clones are missing from TCRdb's copy, which holds only in-frame ones; the method was immunoSEQ multiplex PCR. The profile covers approximately 230,000 clones, with 65% to 90% appearing a single time and approximately 4.9% taken by the ten largest. Material: peripheral blood. The receptors were gathered from a woman older than 75 with active or convalescent COVID-19.

V and J are TRBV27 and TRBJ1-6; TRBD1 aligns across 8 bases. CDR1 and CDR2 from the germline V gene are MNHEY and SMNVEV (reference sequence). Trimming cost V 4 bases and J 5 bases; bases outside gene matches: 13. The CDR3 is made up of 18 amino acids. CDR3 DNA: TGTGCCAGCAGTTCAGGGAGAGGCAGGGGGCTTAATAATTCACCCCTCCACTTT. It codes for CASSSGRGRGLNNSPLHF.

The chain combines TRBV7-2 with TRBJ1-2; a possible D gene is TRBD1 (5 bases). CDR3 length: 15 amino acids. The ends were cut back, 1 base at V and 2 bases at J, with 11 bases in the middle. Germline V gives CDR1 SGHTA, CDR2 FQGNSA. CDR3 in amino acids: CASSLGPGINYGYTF. The CDR3 DNA reads TGTGCCAGCAGCTTAGGTCCAGGGATCAACTATGGCTACACCTTC.

The sample holds one count of this clone. J is TRBJ2-7 and V is TRBV5-1, with 9 bases lining up with TRBD1. Per the germline V gene, CDR1 is SGHRS and CDR2 is YFSETQ. The CDR3 contains 15 residues. V shed 3 bases and J 2 bases; nucleotides not matched to a gene: 6. CDR3 in amino acids: CASSSRQGVTYEQYF. CDR3 nucleotides: TGCGCCAGCAGCTCTCGACAGGGGGTAACCTACGAGCAGTACTTC.

Here the CDR3 DNA reads TGTGCCAGCAGTGAATTAACCGGGATAGGCTACACCTTC. This encodes CASSELTGIGYTF. The V gene is TRBV25-1, the J gene TRBJ1-2, with D unclear. Germline V lookup: CDR1 MGHDK, CDR2 SYGVNS. V lost 1 base, J lost 8 bases, and 11 bases lay in between. The CDR3 is 13 amino acids.

The gene calls are TRBV5-1 and TRBJ2-2; D unclear. Per germline, CDR1 SGHRS and CDR2 YFSETQ. V was pared by 1 base and J by 6 bases, with 4 bases between. This CDR3 has 12 residues. CDR3 in DNA: TGCGCCAGCAGCTTGCCAGCCGGGGAGCTGTTTTTT. Its protein product is CASSLPAGELFF.

This clone appeared a few times. The chain links TRBV5-6 to TRBJ2-3, with TRBD2 matching over 11 bases. This CDR3 is built from 16 residues. CDR1 is SGHDT and CDR2 is YYEEEE in the germline V gene. With V trimmed by 4 bases and J by 4 bases, 8 bases remained unmatched. The CDR3 here is CASSPWTSGFPDTQYF. CDR3 coding DNA: TGTGCCAGCAGCCCGTGGACTAGCGGGTTCCCAGATACGCAGTATTTT.

This clone was recorded once. This chain joins TRBV6-5 and TRBJ1-3, with 7 bases lining up with TRBD1. This CDR3 contains 14 residues. Germline values: CDR1 MNHEY, CDR2 SVGAGI. V lost 6 bases and J lost 5; bases outside the gene matches: 7. The CDR3 bases are TGTGCCAGCAGCCGAGGACAGGCGCGAAACACCATATATTTT. As protein: CASSRGQARNTIYF.

This chain links TRBV7-6 with TRBJ2-5, with D perhaps TRBD2 (6 bases). V was clipped by 3 bases and J by 0 bases, with 20 bases between them. CDR1 is SGHVS and CDR2 is FNYEAQ in the germline V gene. This CDR3 region has 18 residues. This CDR3 reads CASSFGFIADRYQETQYF. CDR3 DNA: TGTGCCAGCAGCTTCGGCTTTATAGCGGACCGGTACCAAGAGACCCAGTACTTC.

V and J are TRBV29-1 and TRBJ2-3; perhaps TRBD1 as D (6 bases). V lost 2 bases, J lost 2 bases, and 20 bases lay in between. The germline V gene has CDR1 SQVTM and CDR2 ANQGSEA. This CDR3 spans 17 amino acids. The CDR3 region has the DNA TGCAGCGTTGAAAGACCTTCCAGGGGAGTCCCCACAGATACGCAGTATTTT. Its protein is CSVERPSRGVPTDTQYF.

This clone was detected many times. J is TRBJ2-3 and V is TRBV9, with TRBD2 matching over 7 bases. The CDR3 totals 15 residues. Germline lookup yields CDR1 SGDLS and CDR2 YYNGEE. V gave up 1 base and J gave up 1 base; unmatched junction bases: 3. In DNA form, the CDR3 reads TGTGCCAGCAGCGTAATGAGCGGGGGCACAGATACGCAGTATTTT. Protein sequence: CASSVMSGGTDTQYF.

The chain has TRBV5-1 and TRBJ2-7, with 9 bases fitting TRBD1. CDR3 length: 14 residues. Germline V gene data show CDR1 as SGHRS and CDR2 as YFSETQ. V was pared by 4 bases and J by 3 bases, with 5 bases of the junction left unmatched. In DNA form, the CDR3 reads TGCGCCAGCAGCGTGGGACAGGGCGTCTACGAGCAGTACTTC. This sequence encodes CASSVGQGVYEQYF.

With regard to this clone: The sample has other DNA sequences that encode this CDR3 too. The V and J genes are TRBV6-1 and TRBJ1-3; D is unresolved. The V and J ends lost 2 bases and 1 base respectively, with 6 bases between them. This CDR3 spans 14 amino acids. Germline V CDR1 and CDR2: MNHNS, SASEGT. CDR3: CASSESGSGNTIYF. Written as DNA, the CDR3 is TGTGCCAGCAGTGAATCGGGGTCTGGAAACACCATATATTTT.

The chain carries TRBV30 and TRBJ1-1; 7 nucleotides align to TRBD1. Germline CDR1 and CDR2: GTSNPN and SVGIG (reference sequence). The CDR3 consists of 15 residues. With 6 bases clipped from V and 1 base from J, the junction kept 11 bases outside the gene matches. CDR3 sequence reads: CACDRAKPKNTEAFF. The CDR3 nucleotides are TGTGCCTGTGACAGGGCCAAACCTAAGAACACTGAAGCTTTCTTT.

The chain carries TRBV19 and TRBJ1-2, with 7 bases fitting TRBD1. The V and J ends lost 6 bases and 8 bases, in that order; junction bases with no gene match: 12. Germline lookup yields CDR1 LNHDA and CDR2 SQIVND (reference sequence). This CDR3 is 14 amino acids long. The CDR3 spells CASRPTGLWDGYTF. As DNA, the CDR3 is TGTGCCAGTAGACCGACAGGGCTCTGGGACGGCTACACCTTC. The full variable domain, its missing parts supplied by reference TRBV19 and TRBJ1-2, is DGGITQSPKYLFRKEGQNVTLSCEQNLNHDAMYWYRQDPGQGLRLIYYSQIVNDFQKGDIAEGYSVSREKKESFPLTVTSAQKNPTAFYLCASRPTGLWDGYTFGSGTRLTVV.

V usage is TRBV30 and J usage is TRBJ1-6, with D unclear. The germline V and J ends were trimmed by 0 bases and 9 bases, with 12 bases remaining between them. The germline V gene encodes CDR1 GTSNPN and CDR2 SVGIG (reference sequence). This CDR3 has 14 amino acids. Written as DNA, the CDR3 is TGTGCCTGGAGTGTTGGCCTTTCGGGTTCACCCCTCCACTTT. Translation: CAWSVGLSGSPLHF.

Only a few counts were recorded for this clone. The chain couples TRBV7-9 to TRBJ2-7; 12 nucleotides agree with TRBD2. The CDR3 sequence is 16 residues long. The V and J ends lost 3 bases and 5 bases, in that order; junction bases with no gene match: 8. Germline V gene sequence: CDR1 SEHNR, CDR2 FQNEAQ (reference sequence). CDR3 loop: CASSFETSGSTHEQYF. In nucleotides, the CDR3 is TGTGCCAGCAGCTTCGAGACTAGCGGGAGTACCCACGAGCAGTACTTC.

The count of this clone is one. Other DNA sequences from this sample encode an identical CDR3 as well. The rearrangement links TRBV5-1 to TRBJ1-1; 9 bases fit TRBD1. The CDR3 contains 14 residues. With V trimmed by 4 bases and J by 4 bases, 5 bases remained unmatched. Germline assignment: CDR1 SGHRS and CDR2 YFSETQ. The CDR3 loop is CASSLRQGGTEAFF. CDR3 sequence (DNA): TGCGCCAGCAGCCTAAGACAGGGGGGCACTGAAGCTTTCTTT. Using reference TRBV5-1 and TRBJ1-1 for the parts outside the CDR3, the full variable domain is KAGVTQTPRYLIKTRGQQVTLSCSPISGHRSVSWYQQTPGQGLQFLFEYFSETQRNKGNFPGRFSGRQFSNSRSEMNVSTLELGDSALYLCASSLRQGGTEAFFGQGTRLTVV.

This chain uses TRBV5-1 with TRBJ1-1, with 11 bases that match TRBD1. Germline loops: CDR1 SGHRS, CDR2 YFSETQ. The CDR3 extends over 16 amino acids. The J segment lost 5 bases and the V segment lost 4 bases, leaving 10 bases of the junction unmatched. The CDR3 reads CASSLQGQGAGTEAFF. CDR3 nucleotides: TGCGCCAGCAGCCTCCAAGGACAGGGGGCGGGAACTGAAGCTTTCTTT.

The V and J genes are TRBV29-1 and TRBJ2-1, with D possibly being TRBD2 (7 bases). The V and J ends lost 4 bases and 6 bases respectively, with 10 bases between them. CDR1 and CDR2 from the germline V gene are SQVTM and ANQGSEA. The CDR3 loop spans 12 amino acids. CDR3 nucleotides: TGCAGCGTTGTGAGGGGGGGCAATGAGCAGTTCTTC. It translates to CSVVRGGNEQFF.

The rearrangement links TRBV6-1 to TRBJ1-3, with D uncertain. CDR3 size: 14 residues. The germline CDR1 and CDR2 sequences are MNHNS and SASEGT. V was pared by 0 bases and J by 7 bases, with 10 bases between. The CDR3: CASSEAQYGNTIYF. The CDR3 region has the DNA TGTGCCAGCAGTGAAGCCCAATACGGGAACACCATATATTTT.

This chain connects TRBV28 to TRBJ1-6; 10 nucleotides align to TRBD1. Germline CDR1 and CDR2: MDHEN and SYDVKM. V lost 11 bases and J lost 5; bases outside the gene matches: 9. This CDR3 has 15 residues. CDR3 residues: CAVLTGGANNSPLHF. The CDR3 DNA sequence: TGTGCCGTACTGACAGGGGGCGCAAATAATTCACCCCTCCACTTT.